These 5 T cell receptor beta chains originate from one sample sequenced in a study of identical twins. MiXCR was run by TCRdb on the 5' RACE reads, yielding one entry per CDR3 protein. This table has some 760,000 distinct CDR3 sequences, about 20% appearing once. These data were likewise used in another study, on T cells expressing NK-cell markers.

The sequenced sample consisted of PBMCs. These receptors all stem from a woman aged 18-29 years in good health.

The chain recombines TRBV10-3 with TRBJ2-1; D is perhaps TRBD1 or TRBD2 (6 bases each). The germline gives CDR1 ENHRY, CDR2 SYGVKD. This CDR3 spans 14 amino acids. CDR3 in DNA: TGTGCTCACCATCCGTCGGGGGCAGTCGGTGAGCAGTTCTTC. As protein: CAHHPSGAVGEQFF.

The chain couples TRBV7-7 to TRBJ2-3; possible D gene TRBD2, 5 bases. With 6 bases removed from V and 9 bases from J, the gap between germline ends came to 10 bases. CDR1 is SSHAT, CDR2 FNYEAQ, per germline (reference sequence). The CDR3 has 11 residues. The CDR3 region has the DNA TGTGCCAGCAGACCCAGCGGAACGCAGTATTTT. Translation: CASRPSGTQYF.

This clonotype was detected a few times. The rearrangement uses TRBV12-3 or TRBV12-4 and TRBJ1-5; D is ambiguous. This CDR3 has 12 residues. V was pared by 1 base and J by 9 bases, with 7 bases between. The CDR3 bases are TGTGCCAGCAGTTTAGGGCACCCGCCCCAGCATTTT. Translation: CASSLGHPPQHF.

This clonotype came up a few times. This sequence joins TRBV6-1 and TRBJ2-1; TRBD1 is a possible D gene (5 bases). The CDR3 sequence is 12 residues long. V gave up 2 bases and J gave up 11 bases, with 10 bases separating them. The germline gives CDR1 MNHNS, CDR2 SASEGT. As DNA, the CDR3 is TGTGCCAGCAGTGAACTCAGGGAACAGCAGTTCTTC. Its translation is CASSELREQQFF.

This clonotype showed up many times. V usage is TRBV4-1 and J usage is TRBJ1-5, with 8 bases matching TRBD1. This CDR3 is 16 amino acids long. With V trimmed by 0 bases and J by 1 base, 2 bases remained unmatched. The V gene's germline CDR1 is MGHRA and CDR2 YSYEKL. The DNA of the CDR3 is TGCGCCAGCAGCCAAGAATACAGGGGGAGCAATCAGCCCCAGCATTTT. This gives the protein CASSQEYRGSNQPQHF.